Below are 27 T cell receptor beta chains sequenced from a single sample in a study of blood T cell repertoires in COVID-19. The assay was immunoSEQ multiplex PCR, and TCRdb's table has in-frame clones only and misses some. The sample yields fewer than 80,000 clones, 90% seen once. Material for sequencing was peripheral blood. The receptors were gathered from a human donor in a cohort sampled during active COVID-19.

CDR3 nucleotide sequence: TGTGCCAGCAGAGGGGCCCAAACTGAAGCTTTCTTT. This codes for CASRGAQTEAFF. The chain joins TRBV6-5 to TRBJ1-1; the D gene is possibly TRBD1 (5 bases). In germline, CDR1 is MNHEY, CDR2 SVGAGI. The V end lost 6 bases, the J end lost 5 bases, and 10 bases lay between the germline ends. The CDR3 has 12 amino acids.

The chain links TRBV11-2 to TRBJ2-7, with 10 positions matching TRBD2. CDR1 and CDR2 from the germline V gene are SGHAT and FQNNGV. This CDR3 comprises 15 residues. CDR3: CASSLGTSGGRIEEV. The CDR3 nucleotides are TGTGCCAGCAGCTTAGGGACTAGCGGAGGTCGCATTGAGGAGGTC.

The V and J genes are TRBV24-1 and TRBJ2-1; 10 bases map to TRBD2. Germline lookup yields CDR1 KGHDR and CDR2 SFDVKD. The CDR3 length is 17 residues. Trimming took 0 bases from V and 0 from J; bases not matched to a gene: 1. The CDR3 reads CATSDLPSGSSYNEQFF. Here the CDR3 DNA reads TGTGCCACCAGTGATTTGCCTAGCGGGAGCTCCTACAATGAGCAGTTCTTC.

The gene calls are TRBV5-6 and TRBJ1-3; D remains ambiguous. Trimming pared 2 bases from V and 4 bases from J, leaving 7 bases between. In germline, CDR1 is SGHDT, CDR2 YYEEEE. The CDR3 is 13 residues long. CDR3 bases: TGTGCCAGCAGCTTCCGGGTAGGAAACACCATATATTTT. It is translated as CASSFRVGNTIYF.

J is TRBJ2-7 and V is TRBV6-5; 9 nucleotides agree with TRBD1. Germline assignment: CDR1 MNHEY and CDR2 SVGAGI. The CDR3 spans 13 residues. Trimming removed 6 bases from V and 5 bases from J; junction bases left unmatched: 5. The CDR3 here is CASRSTGGNEQYF. In DNA, the CDR3 is TGTGCCAGCAGGTCGACAGGGGGAAACGAGCAGTACTTC.

The rearrangement joins TRBV6-5 to TRBJ1-1, with a tentative D call TRBD1 (5 bases). The V and J ends lost 7 bases and 6 bases respectively, with 9 bases between them. Germline V gives CDR1 MNHEY, CDR2 SVGAGI. This CDR3 is 11 amino acids long. CDR3 in amino acids: CASILGAEAFF. The CDR3 coding sequence is TGTGCCAGCATTTTAGGGGCTGAAGCTTTCTTT.

CDR3 nucleotide sequence: TGTGCCAGCAGTTACACTACAGGGGGCGGCTATGGCTACACCTTC. This gives the protein CASSYTTGGGYGYTF. The chain links TRBV6-5 to TRBJ1-2; 9 nucleotides line up with TRBD1. After removal of 2 bases from V and 4 bases from J, the junction contained 5 bases not matched to a gene. The CDR3 runs 15 residues. Germline V CDR1 and CDR2: MNHEY, SVGAGI.

The V call is TRBV7-2, the J call TRBJ1-1; D might be TRBD1 (6 bases). Germline CDR1 and CDR2: SGHTA and FQGNSA. The V end lost 0 bases, the J end lost 4 bases, and 21 bases lay between the germline ends. The CDR3 has 18 residues. The CDR3 DNA is TGTGCCAGCAGCTTAGCGCTGGCAGGGGCCAGCTACCGCACTGAAGCTTTCTTT. Its translation is CASSLALAGASYRTEAFF. Together with reference TRBV7-2 and TRBJ1-1, the CDR3 gives the full variable domain: GAGVSQSPSNKVTEKGKDVELRCDPISGHTALYWYRQSLGQGLEFLIYFQGNSAPDKSGLPSDRFSAERTGGSVSTLTIQRTQQEDSAVYLCASSLALAGASYRTEAFFGQGTRLTVV.

The chain couples TRBV6-6 to TRBJ1-5, with TRBD1 as a possible D gene (5 bases). This CDR3 has 16 amino acids. V was trimmed by 5 bases and J by 0 bases, leaving 14 bases between them. Per the germline V gene, CDR1 is MNHNY and CDR2 is SVGAGI (reference sequence). As DNA, the CDR3 is TGTGCCAGCAGTGCGCCGGGACTGAATAGCAATCAGCCCCAGCATTTT. This gives the protein CASSAPGLNSNQPQHF.

This clone was seen just once. The chain uses TRBV5-6 and TRBJ1-5; D unclear. Per germline, CDR1 SGHDT and CDR2 YYEEEE. There are 14 residues in the CDR3. V was pared by 4 bases and J by 5 bases, with 13 bases between. CDR3 DNA sequence: TGTGCCAGCAGCACCCGGACGGGGTATCAGCCCCAGCATTTT. Encoded protein: CASSTRTGYQPQHF. Complete variable domain (other parts from reference TRBV5-6 and TRBJ1-5): DAGVTQSPTHLIKTRGQQVTLRCSPKSGHDTVSWYQQALGQGPQFIFQYYEEEERQRGNFPDRFSGHQFPNYSSELNVNALLLGDSALYLCASSTRTGYQPQHFGDGTRLSIL.

The chain combines TRBV4-3 with TRBJ1-4; D is undetermined. Per the germline V gene, CDR1 is LGHNA and CDR2 is YSLEER. The ends were cut back, 4 bases at V and 0 bases at J, with 9 bases in the middle. The CDR3 sequence is 15 residues long. In nucleotides, the CDR3 is TGCGCCAGCAGCCCAGGCACTGCAACTAATGAAAAACTGTTTTTT. Amino acid sequence: CASSPGTATNEKLFF.

This clone was picked up one time. The V gene is TRBV7-8, the J gene TRBJ2-5; D is perhaps TRBD2 (5 bases). Germline CDR1 and CDR2: SGHVS and FQNEAQ. CDR3 length equals 17 residues. The ends were cut back, 2 bases at V and 5 bases at J, with 21 bases in the middle. In DNA form, the CDR3 reads TGTGCCAGCAGCTTAAGGCGAGCGGTCGACCCGGGGGAGACCCAGTACTTC. Translation: CASSLRRAVDPGETQYF.

This clone was observed once. V and J are TRBV4-3 and TRBJ1-2, with D perhaps matching TRBD1 (5 bases). Germline V gene sequence: CDR1 LGHNA, CDR2 YSLEER. V shed 1 base and J shed 7 bases, with 13 bases lying between them. The CDR3 loop spans 14 amino acids. The CDR3 sequence: CASSQGISGFGYTF. The CDR3 nucleotides read TGCGCCAGCAGCCAAGGAATTTCAGGGTTTGGCTACACCTTC.

The chain joins TRBV6-1 to TRBJ2-7; the D gene is possibly TRBD1 (5 bases). CDR3 length equals 15 residues. Germline assignment: CDR1 MNHNS and CDR2 SASEGT. Between the trimmed V and J ends, which lost 1 base and 3 bases, there was a span of 13 bases. CDR3 nucleotides: TGTGCCAGCAGTGAAGACCCCCGACAGATCTACGAGCAGTACTTC. Translated, it gives CASSEDPRQIYEQYF.

The table lists this clone with a few counts. The V and J genes are TRBV19 and TRBJ1-5; 7 bases line up with TRBD1. The CDR3 runs to 15 residues. Germline CDR1 LNHDA, CDR2 SQIVND (reference sequence). V dropped 7 bases and J dropped 7; count of bases not matched to a gene: 13. The CDR3 spells CASTQGGLGWQPQHF. CDR3 nucleotides: TGTGCCAGTACCCAGGGGGGTTTAGGTTGGCAGCCCCAGCATTTT.

V is TRBV11-3 and J is TRBJ2-3; 8 bases map to TRBD1. CDR3 length: 15 amino acids. The ends lost 4 bases at V and 2 bases at J; junction bases unmatched: 5. Germline V gene sequence: CDR1 SGHNT, CDR2 YENEEA. Written as DNA, the CDR3 is TGTGCCAGCAGCTATGGACAGGGTTTCACAGATACGCAGTATTTT. It codes for CASSYGQGFTDTQYF.

This chain connects TRBV7-8 to TRBJ2-7, with D unclear. This CDR3 spans 11 amino acids. Germline V gene sequence: CDR1 SGHVS, CDR2 FQNEAQ. Trimming shortened V by 3 bases and J by 3 bases, and 3 bases separated the two germline ends. This chain's CDR3 is CASSFRYEQYF. The CDR3 nucleotides are TGTGCCAGCAGCTTTCGCTACGAGCAGTACTTC.

The chain employs TRBV28 and TRBJ1-2; 9 bases map to TRBD1. This CDR3 region has 15 residues. J was trimmed by 6 bases and V by 7 bases; bases with no gene match: 12. From germline, CDR1 is MDHEN and CDR2 SYDVKM. The chain's CDR3 is CASNNNRGRIHGYTF. CDR3 nucleotide sequence: TGTGCCAGCAATAATAACAGGGGGCGTATACATGGCTACACCTTC.

The chain has TRBV18 and TRBJ2-1, with 11 bases lining up with TRBD2. V trimming: 6 bases; J trimming: 6 bases; junction bases outside the gene matches: 16. The CDR3 sequence is 18 residues long. CDR1 is KGHSH, CDR2 LQKENI, per germline. This CDR3 is CASSPLVLAGVSINEQFF. The CDR3 DNA is TGTGCCAGCTCCCCCCTAGTACTAGCGGGAGTTTCAATCAATGAGCAGTTCTTC.

The genes are TRBV15 and TRBJ1-5; D not resolved. CDR1 is LNHNV, CDR2 YYDKDF, per germline (reference sequence). Between the trimmed V and J ends, which lost 3 bases and 5 bases, there was a span of 14 bases. CDR3 size: 15 residues. The CDR3 reads CATSRAGSQYQPQHF. For the CDR3, the DNA is TGTGCCACCAGCAGGGCCGGGTCCCAATATCAGCCCCAGCATTTT.

There are a few counts of this clone. The chain is built from TRBV27 and TRBJ2-7, with TRBD2 as a possible D gene (5 bases). Trimming removed 5 bases at V and 2 bases at J, with 13 bases between. The CDR3 has 14 residues. Germline assignment: CDR1 MNHEY and CDR2 SMNVEV (reference sequence). CDR3 nucleotide sequence: TGTGCCAGCAGTGCAAGGTTGGGAGCCTACGAGCAGTACTTC. The encoded protein is CASSARLGAYEQYF.

V usage is TRBV4-2 and J usage is TRBJ2-3; a possible D gene is TRBD2 (7 bases). Germline V CDR1 and CDR2: LGHNA, YNFKEQ. The CDR3 is 17 amino acids. The V end was cut by 1 base, the J end by 3 bases, with 17 bases between. CDR3 loop: CASSQAGRGLVTDTQYF. The DNA of the CDR3 is TGTGCCAGCAGCCAAGCGGGGCGGGGGCTCGTGACAGATACGCAGTATTTT.

The chain carries TRBV28 and TRBJ2-3; 12 nucleotides agree with TRBD2. V lost 6 bases and J lost 5; bases outside the gene matches: 6. The CDR3 is 15 residues long. Germline V lookup: CDR1 MDHEN, CDR2 SYDVKM. The CDR3 protein is CASRTLAGGKDTQYF. The CDR3 DNA reads TGTGCCAGCAGAACCCTAGCGGGAGGGAAAGATACGCAGTATTTT.

V and J are TRBV5-1 and TRBJ2-1; D might be TRBD2 (6 bases). The V end lost 4 bases, the J end lost 6 bases, and 14 bases lay between the germline ends. The CDR3 runs 14 residues. In germline, CDR1 is SGHRS, CDR2 YFSETQ. In DNA, the CDR3 is TGCGCCAGCAGCCCCGGATACGGGGGCAATGAGCAGTTCTTC. Its translation: CASSPGYGGNEQFF.

V is TRBV10-3 and J is TRBJ2-3; weak D call: TRBD1 (5 bases). Germline assignment: CDR1 ENHRY and CDR2 SYGVKD. CDR3 length: 14 residues. The V gene lost 4 bases and the J gene lost 0 bases, with 8 bases spanning the gap. As DNA, the CDR3 is TGTGCCATCAGTGGGGCAGGGAGCACAGATACGCAGTATTTT. This codes for CAISGAGSTDTQYF.

This clone was observed a few times. For the CDR3, the DNA is TGTGCCAGCAGTTTTTTGGGACTATCTTCAAATTCCTACGAGCAGTACTTC. Amino acids: CASSFLGLSSNSYEQYF. The chain carries TRBV6-2 or TRBV6-3 and TRBJ2-7, with 7 bases identical to TRBD2. This CDR3 is 17 amino acids long. Trimming at V came to 4 bases and at J to 1 base, leaving 13 bases not matched to a gene. Germline V gene data show CDR1 as MNHEY and CDR2 as SVGEGT.

The V call is TRBV7-9, the J call TRBJ2-3; 10 bases are shared with TRBD2. Trimming cost V 4 bases and J 5 bases; bases outside gene matches: 12. Per the germline V gene, CDR1 is SEHNR and CDR2 is FQNEAQ (reference sequence). This CDR3 is 17 amino acids long. CDR3 in amino acids: CASSWRRASGGGDTQYF. The CDR3 nucleotides are TGTGCCAGCAGCTGGCGGAGGGCTAGCGGGGGTGGAGATACGCAGTATTTT.